This T cell receptor (beta chain) stems from a study of cytomegalovirus exposure and HLA in healthy donors. Broader study findings: When presence/absence was analysed, sequencing depth was taken to be roughly uniform across donors. TCR beta chains numbering some 160 were designated cytomegalovirus-associated. Relative to equally common others, HLA-associated TCR beta chains showed greater clonal expansion in a later analysis. Analyzed later, most CMV-associated TCR beta chains appeared HLA-restricted.

This clone is a singleton in its sample. Its antigen is currently unknown. The germline CDR1 and CDR2 sequences are MNHEY and SMNVEV (reference sequence). The CDR3 runs 17 residues. V was pared by 2 bases and J by 5 bases, with 9 bases of the junction left unmatched. PCR amplification relied on 60 Vbeta primers (plus 13 Jbeta primers). The table came from immunoSEQ multiplex PCR; TCRdb's copy has only in-frame clones and leaves some out. The sample includes more than 95,000 clones, roughly 80% of them seen just once. The rearrangement links TRBV27 to TRBJ2-5; the match to TRBD2 covers 12 bases. The source of this sequence is a man aged 30 to 39 in good health and CMV-seropositive. Sequencing was performed on PBMCs. This chain's CDR3 is CASSLARTSGKGETQYF. The DNA for the CDR3 is TGTGCCAGCAGTTTAGCCCGGACTAGCGGGAAAGGGGAGACCCAGTACTTC.